This T cell receptor (beta chain) derives from a study of technical replicates of blood from a handful of donors. The protocol was immunoSEQ multiplex PCR, while the TCRdb copy is restricted to in-frame clones and leaves out a portion. The table shows about 56,000 clones, with roughly 96% occurring only once. CDR1 and CDR2 from the germline V gene are MNHNY and SVGAGI (reference sequence). V lost 6 bases to trimming and J lost 5 bases, with 10 bases between them. This CDR3 has 13 amino acids. Sequencing was performed on PBMCs. V usage is TRBV6-6 and J usage is TRBJ2-2; maybe TRBD1 (6 bases). The receptor comes from a human donor in good health. Some clones in this sample may be carry-over from other donors' samples. In DNA, the CDR3 is TGTGCCAGCAGGACAGGCCCTACCGGGGAGCTGTTTTTT. Translated, it gives CASRTGPTGELFF.